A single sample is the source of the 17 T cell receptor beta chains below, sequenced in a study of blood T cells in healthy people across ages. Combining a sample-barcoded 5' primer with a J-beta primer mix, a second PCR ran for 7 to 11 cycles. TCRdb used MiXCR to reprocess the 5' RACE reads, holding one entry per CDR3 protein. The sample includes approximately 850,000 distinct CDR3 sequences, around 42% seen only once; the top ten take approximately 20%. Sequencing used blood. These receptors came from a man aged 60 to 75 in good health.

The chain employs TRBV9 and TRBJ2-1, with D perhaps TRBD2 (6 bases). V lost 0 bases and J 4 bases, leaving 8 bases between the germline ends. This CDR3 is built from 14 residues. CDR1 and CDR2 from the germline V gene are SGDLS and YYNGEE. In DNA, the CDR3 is TGTGCCAGCAGCGTAGCGGGGGAGTACAATGAGCAGTTCTTC. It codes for CASSVAGEYNEQFF.

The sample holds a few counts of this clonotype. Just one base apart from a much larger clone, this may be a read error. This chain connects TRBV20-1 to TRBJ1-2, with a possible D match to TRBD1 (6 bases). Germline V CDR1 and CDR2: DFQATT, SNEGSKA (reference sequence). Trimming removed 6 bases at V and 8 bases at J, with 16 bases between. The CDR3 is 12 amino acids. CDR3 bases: TGCAGTGCCGCCGGGACATCAATAGGCTACACCTTC. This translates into CSAAGTSIGYTF.

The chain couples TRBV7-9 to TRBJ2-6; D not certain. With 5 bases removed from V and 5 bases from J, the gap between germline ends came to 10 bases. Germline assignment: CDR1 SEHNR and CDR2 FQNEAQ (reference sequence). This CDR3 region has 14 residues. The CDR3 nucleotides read TGTGCCAGCAGCGACGTGCTGAGGGCCAACGTCCTGACTTTC. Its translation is CASSDVLRANVLTF.

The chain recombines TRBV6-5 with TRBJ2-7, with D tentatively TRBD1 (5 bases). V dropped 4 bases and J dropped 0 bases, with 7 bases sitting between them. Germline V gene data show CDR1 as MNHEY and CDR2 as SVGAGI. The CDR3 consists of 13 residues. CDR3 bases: TGTGCCAGCAGTTTCACAGGCTCCTACGAGCAGTACTTC. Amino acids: CASSFTGSYEQYF.

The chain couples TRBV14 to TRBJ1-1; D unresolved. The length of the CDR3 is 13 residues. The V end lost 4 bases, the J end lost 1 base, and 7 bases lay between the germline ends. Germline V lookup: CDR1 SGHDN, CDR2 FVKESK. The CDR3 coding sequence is TGTGCCAGCAGCCGGTCAGGGAACACTGAAGCTTTCTTT. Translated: CASSRSGNTEAFF.

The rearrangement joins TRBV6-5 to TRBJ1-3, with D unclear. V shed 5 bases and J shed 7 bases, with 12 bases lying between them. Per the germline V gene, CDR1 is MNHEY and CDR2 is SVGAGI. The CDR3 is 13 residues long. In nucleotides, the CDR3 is TGTGCCAGCAGTACCATGGGCCGGAACACCATATATTTT. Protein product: CASSTMGRNTIYF.

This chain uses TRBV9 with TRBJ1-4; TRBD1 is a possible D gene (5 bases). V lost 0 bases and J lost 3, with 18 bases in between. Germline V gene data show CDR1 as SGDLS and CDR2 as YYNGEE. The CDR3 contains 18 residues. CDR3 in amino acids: CASSVDTGLREANEKLFF. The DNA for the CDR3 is TGTGCCAGCAGCGTAGATACAGGTCTCCGAGAAGCTAATGAAAAACTGTTTTTT.

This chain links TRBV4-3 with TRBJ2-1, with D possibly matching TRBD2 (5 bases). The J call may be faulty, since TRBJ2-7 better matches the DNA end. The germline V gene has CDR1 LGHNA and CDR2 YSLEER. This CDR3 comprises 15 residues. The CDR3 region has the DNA TGCGCCAGCAGCCAAGATGTTGGGAGTTTGAATGAGCAGTACTTC. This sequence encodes CASSQDVGSLNEQYF.

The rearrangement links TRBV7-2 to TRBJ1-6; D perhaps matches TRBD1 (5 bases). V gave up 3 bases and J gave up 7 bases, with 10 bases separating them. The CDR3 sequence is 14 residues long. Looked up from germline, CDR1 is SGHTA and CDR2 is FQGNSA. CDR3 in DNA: TGTGCCAGCAGCTTTGGGGGTTTCAATTCACCCCTCCACTTT. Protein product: CASSFGGFNSPLHF.

CDR3 loop: CASSLVSGGGSHEQFF. CDR3 in DNA: TGTGCCAGCAGCTTAGTCTCGGGCGGGGGTTCTCATGAGCAGTTCTTC. The V call is TRBV7-6, the J call TRBJ2-1; 7 bases line up with TRBD2. V lost 1 base, J lost 8 bases, and 11 bases stayed unmatched. Germline V lookup: CDR1 SGHVS, CDR2 FNYEAQ. This CDR3 contains 16 residues. The whole variable domain, remainder taken from reference TRBV7-6 and TRBJ2-1, is GAGVSQSPRYKVTKRGQDVALRCDPISGHVSLYWYRQALGQGPEFLTYFNYEAQQDKSGLPNDRFSAERPEGSISTLTIQRTEQRDSAMYRCASSLVSGGGSHEQFFGPGTRLTVL.

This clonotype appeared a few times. The CDR3 DNA reads as TGCGCCAGCAGCCAAGAGCGGCTAGCTGTGAATGAGCAGTTCTTC. Encoded protein: CASSQERLAVNEQFF. The chain has TRBV4-3 and TRBJ2-1, with a possible D match to TRBD2 (5 bases). This CDR3 is 15 amino acids long. Trimming took off 0 bases at V and 7 bases at J, with 13 bases between the two ends. Per the germline V gene, CDR1 is LGHNA and CDR2 is YSLEER.

The CDR3 region is CASTRIGSGMNTEAFF. CDR3 DNA sequence: TGTGCCAGCACCCGAATCGGGTCCGGGATGAACACTGAAGCTTTCTTT. The genes are TRBV6-1 and TRBJ1-1; D not resolved. The CDR3 is 16 amino acids. The V gene's germline CDR1 is MNHNS and CDR2 SASEGT. The germline V and J ends were trimmed by 7 bases and 0 bases, with 18 bases remaining between them.

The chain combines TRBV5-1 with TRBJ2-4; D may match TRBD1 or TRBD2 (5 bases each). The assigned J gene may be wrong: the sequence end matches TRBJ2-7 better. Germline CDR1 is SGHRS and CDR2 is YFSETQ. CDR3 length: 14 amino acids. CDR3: CASSGSGTFYEQYF. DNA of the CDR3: TGCGCCAGCAGCGGATCCGGGACGTTCTACGAGCAGTACTTC.

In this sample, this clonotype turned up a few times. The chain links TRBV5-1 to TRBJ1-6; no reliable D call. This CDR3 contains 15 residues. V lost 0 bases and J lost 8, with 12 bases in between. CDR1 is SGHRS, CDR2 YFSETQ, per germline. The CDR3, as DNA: TGCGCCAGCAGCTTGGTAGGCCTTGGGGATTCACCCCTCCACTTT. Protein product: CASSLVGLGDSPLHF.

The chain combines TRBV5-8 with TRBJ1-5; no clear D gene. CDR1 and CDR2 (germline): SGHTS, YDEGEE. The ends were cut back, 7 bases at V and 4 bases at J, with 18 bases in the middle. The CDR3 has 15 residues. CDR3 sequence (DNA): TGTGCCAGCGGGCAGCGACTGCTCCTAAATCAGCCCCAGCATTTT. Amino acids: CASGQRLLLNQPQHF.

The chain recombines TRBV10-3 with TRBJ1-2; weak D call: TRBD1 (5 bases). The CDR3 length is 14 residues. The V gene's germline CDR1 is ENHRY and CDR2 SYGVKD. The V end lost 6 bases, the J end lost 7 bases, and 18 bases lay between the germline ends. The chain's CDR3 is CAISPVGGGGGYTF. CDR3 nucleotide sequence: TGTGCCATCAGCCCCGTTGGGGGGGGTGGTGGCTACACCTTC.

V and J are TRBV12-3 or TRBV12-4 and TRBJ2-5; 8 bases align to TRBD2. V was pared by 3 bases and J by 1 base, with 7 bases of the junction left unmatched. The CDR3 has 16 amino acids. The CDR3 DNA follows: TGTGCCAGCAGTTTCGGGGGGGGTTTGCCCCAAGAGACCCAGTACTTC. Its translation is CASSFGGGLPQETQYF.